Sequencing of this TCR beta chain was carried out in a study of early T cells in non-severe SARS-CoV-2 infection (dated by TCRdb to the early 2020s). About the investigation overall: Because TCR sequencing was done on bulk RNA from unsorted whole blood, the alpha and beta chains could not be paired. Overall study results and their limits: Matching against VDJdb was skewed toward anti-spike CD8 responses, likely underestimated virus-specific expansions, and missed private and CD4 specificities.

Library preparation used 5' RACE. Instrument used: NextSeq 500. Unique molecular identifiers were attached to individual cDNA molecules in the TCR library protocol so that sequencing error and PCR bias could be corrected. Both TCR alpha and beta chains were sequenced, and tight co-correlation was observed between alpha and beta sequence abundances in each sample. Regarding the original processing steps: V gene, J gene and CDR3 annotation of TCR sequences was performed with Decombinator V4. TCRs were defined as expanded if a significant change between any two time points was detected under a Poisson model with p below 0.0001. Abundances of TCRs were expressed as counts per million after normalisation to the total number of TCRs sequenced in each sample. MAIT TCRs were defined by TRAV1-2 paired with TRAJ12, TRAJ20 or TRAJ33, and iNKT TCRs by TRAV10 paired with TRAJ18. VDJdb, accessed 1 November 2021, was searched for CMV, EBV and SARS-CoV-2 annotated TCRs, with TCRs annotated for multiple antigens excluded. The raw public data were reprocessed by TCRdb itself: fastp quality trimming at Q25, MiXCR clonotype calling, in-frame beta chains only. For every CDR3 protein sequence, its rows merge into one entry that carries the most common genes and DNA. Clone size and V and J calls follow TCRdb, not the original study. This sample has some 57,000 distinct CDR3 sequences in its table, and more than 10% of those were observed once. Of the sample, about 1.5% falls within the top ten clones.

Cut back by 5 bases and 0 bases, the V and J ends lie 14 bases apart. The CDR3 numbers 14 residues from cysteine through phenylalanine. Left in the record is the CDR3 DNA by itself, 42 bases read in frame from the first base. The germline V gene encodes CDR1 SQVTM and CDR2 ANQGSEA. A case-control design nested within a healthcare worker cohort in London, UK, was used, with weekly nasopharyngeal swab PCR tests and blood sampling performed. Between 23 and 31 March 2020, the week of the UK lockdown, healthcare workers were enrolled and then followed up weekly for as long as 16 weeks. Comments on this clonotype: Its antigen target is currently unknown. The input lacks base qualities; no much larger clone sits a single base away.

Sequencing input: whole blood. The chain was built from TRBV29-1 and TRBJ2-7; TRBD2 could be the D gene, as 6 bases match. This clonotype was sampled from an adult who was a healthcare worker with PCR-confirmed SARS-CoV-2 infection or an uninfected control (not recorded which). The CDR3 loop reads CSVSRDLSSYEQYF. The sequence in DNA is TGCAGCGTTAGCAGGGACTTAAGCTCCTACGAGCAGTACTTC.